By its share, the clone carrying this TCR beta chain is medium-sized. The protocol was immunoSEQ multiplex PCR, while the TCRdb copy is restricted to in-frame clones and leaves out a portion. The data show approximately 20,000 clones, approximately 85% seen once. CDR3 length equals 13 residues. Germline lookup yields CDR1 MRHNA and CDR2 SNTAGT. V lost 2 bases and J 3 bases, leaving 4 bases between the germline ends. This sample was included in a study of a mutant IDH1 vaccine in newly diagnosed glioma. Documented time point: baseline, week 1 (first vaccination visit). This sample's treatment: pre-vaccination baseline after standard-of-care therapy.

The sequences come from PBMCs, collected from a glioma patient treated with radiotherapy, temozolomide or both. The chain recombines TRBV6-4 with TRBJ2-2, with unresolved D. The receptor was derived from a man in his forties with glioma. DNA for the CDR3: TGTGCCAGCAGTGACAGGGACACCGGGGAGCTGTTTTTT. Residues: CASSDRDTGELFF.